This paragraph covers one T cell receptor beta chain sequence. No cognate antigen has been identified for it. Base qualities are not recorded, but no much larger clone differs from it by a single base. TCRbeta CDR3 regions were amplified from genomic DNA by means of the immunoSEQ Assay, a bias-controlled multiplex PCR. Per the source publication's procedure: The number of nucleated cells in each sample was estimated by amplification of reference gene primers within the assay. Sequence reads were collapsed and filtered to measure the absolute abundance of every unique TCRbeta CDR3 rearrangement. Productive Simpson clonality was computed per sample as the square root of Simpson's diversity index over productive rearrangements. TCRdb holds this immuneACCESS table with in-frame rearrangements only. Some clones are missing; in checked studies, unresolved V genes explain under half, and the rest has no known cause. The DNA gave D and trimming, while V, J and clone size come from that table. This sample lists roughly 100,000 clones; around 84% were detected once. Less than 2.5% of the sample belongs to the ten largest clones.

The sample comes from a study of blood T cell repertoires in COVID-19 (dated by TCRdb to about 2020). General notes on the study: The collaborator samples originated in the United States, Italy and Spain and spanned the acute and convalescent phases of COVID-19. The prospective study material was composed of cDNA or gDNA derived from T cells, B-cell-depleted T cells, or PBMCs. Deeply sampled blood TCRbeta repertoires from subjects exposed to, actively infected with, or recovered from COVID-19 were included in the dataset. The repertoires were released in a freely available public database meant as a resource for research on the immune response to SARS-CoV-2. The samples were drawn from two sources: the first 160 participants of the ongoing ImmuneRACE study, and 1,000 to 1,500 subjects contributed by 6 global collaborators. Nearly every sample came with metadata listing a de-identified subject ID, COVID-19 status, age in years and sex. Where available, HLA class I and class II types were obtained from metadata supplied by the sample provider rather than from assay-based typing.

Results the study describes overall, beyond this receptor: How much clinical and demographic metadata was included differed by source and by participant, and the metadata was provided uncurated.

Trimming costs V 1 base and J 5 bases, and their ends lie 15 bases apart. CDR1 and CDR2 (SGHRS, YFSETQ) derive from the germline V gene. The CDR3 starts with the cysteine, ends with the phenylalanine, and has 15 residues. The entry retains the CDR3 DNA only, 45 bases that are in frame from base 1. The collaborating institutions used their own protocols to collect whole blood in K2EDTA tubes. For TCRbeta analysis, collaborators shipped samples as frozen whole blood, isolated PBMCs, or DNA extracted from either of those sample types. The chain was built from TRBV5-1 and TRBJ1-2; the D segment could be TRBD1, given 6 matching bases. Sequenced: peripheral blood. The origin of this receptor is a human donor in a cohort sampled during active COVID-19. In nucleotide form, the sequence is TGCGCCAGCAGCTTGCGCCCAGGGGTAGGGTATGGCTACACCTTC. Its translation reads: CASSLRPGVGYGYTF. Full variable domain (CDR3 extended with the reference TRBV5-1 and TRBJ1-2 proteins): KAGVTQTPRYLIKTRGQQVTLSCSPISGHRSVSWYQQTPGQGLQFLFEYFSETQRNKGNFPGRFSGRQFSNSRSEMNVSTLELGDSALYLCASSLRPGVGYGYTFGSGTRLTVV.